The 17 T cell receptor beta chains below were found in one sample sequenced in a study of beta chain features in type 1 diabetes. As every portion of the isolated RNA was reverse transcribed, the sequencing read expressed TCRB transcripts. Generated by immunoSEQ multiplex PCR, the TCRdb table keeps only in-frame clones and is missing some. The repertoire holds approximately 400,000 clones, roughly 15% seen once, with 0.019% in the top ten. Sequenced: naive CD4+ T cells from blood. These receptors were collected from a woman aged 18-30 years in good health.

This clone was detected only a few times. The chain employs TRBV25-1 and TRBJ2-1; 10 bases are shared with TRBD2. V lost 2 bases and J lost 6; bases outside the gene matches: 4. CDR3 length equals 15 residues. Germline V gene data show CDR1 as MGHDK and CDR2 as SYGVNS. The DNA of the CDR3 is TGTGCCAGCAGTGAACTAGCGGGAGTCGGCAATGAGCAGTTCTTC. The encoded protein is CASSELAGVGNEQFF.

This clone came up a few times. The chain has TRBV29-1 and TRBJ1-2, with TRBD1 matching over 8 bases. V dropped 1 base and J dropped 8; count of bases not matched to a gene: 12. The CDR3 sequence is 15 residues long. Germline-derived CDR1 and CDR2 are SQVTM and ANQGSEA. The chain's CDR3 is CSVEVLPGQVHGYTF. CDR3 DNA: TGCAGCGTTGAAGTCTTACCGGGACAGGTCCACGGCTACACCTTC.

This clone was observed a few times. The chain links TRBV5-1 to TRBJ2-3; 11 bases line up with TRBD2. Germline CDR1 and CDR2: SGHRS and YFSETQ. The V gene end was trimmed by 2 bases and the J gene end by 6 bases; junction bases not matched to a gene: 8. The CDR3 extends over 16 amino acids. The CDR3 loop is CASSFDRLAGMDTQYF. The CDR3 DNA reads TGCGCCAGCAGCTTTGACCGACTAGCGGGAATGGATACGCAGTATTTT.

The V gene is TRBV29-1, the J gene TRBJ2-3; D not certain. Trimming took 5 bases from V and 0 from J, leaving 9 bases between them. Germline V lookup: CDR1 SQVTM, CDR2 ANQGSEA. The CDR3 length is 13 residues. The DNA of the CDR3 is TGCAGCGTTACCGGGTTTAGCACAGATACGCAGTATTTT. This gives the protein CSVTGFSTDTQYF.

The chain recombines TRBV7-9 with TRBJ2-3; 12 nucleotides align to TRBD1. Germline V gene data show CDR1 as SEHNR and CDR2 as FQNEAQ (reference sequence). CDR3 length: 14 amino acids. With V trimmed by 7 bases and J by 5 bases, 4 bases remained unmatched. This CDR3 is CASNRDRGQDTQYF. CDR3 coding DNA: TGTGCCAGCAATCGGGACAGGGGGCAAGATACGCAGTATTTT.

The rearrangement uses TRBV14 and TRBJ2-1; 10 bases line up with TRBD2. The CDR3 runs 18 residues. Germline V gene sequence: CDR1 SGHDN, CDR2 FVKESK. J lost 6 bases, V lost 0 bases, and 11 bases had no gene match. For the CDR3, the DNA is TGTGCCAGCAGCCAAGATCGCTGGGCTAGCGGGAGATCCAATGAGCAGTTCTTC. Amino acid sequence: CASSQDRWASGRSNEQFF.

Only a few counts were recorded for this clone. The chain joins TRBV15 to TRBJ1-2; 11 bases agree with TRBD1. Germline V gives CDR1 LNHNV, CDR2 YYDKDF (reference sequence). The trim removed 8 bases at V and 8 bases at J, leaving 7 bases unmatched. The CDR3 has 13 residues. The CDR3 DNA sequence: TGTGCCACCGGACAGGGGGCATATAGGGGCTACACCTTC. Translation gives CATGQGAYRGYTF.

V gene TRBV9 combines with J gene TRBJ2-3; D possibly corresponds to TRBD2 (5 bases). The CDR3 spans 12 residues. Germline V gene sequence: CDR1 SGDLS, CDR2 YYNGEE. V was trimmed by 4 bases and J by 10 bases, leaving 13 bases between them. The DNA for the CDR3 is TGTGCCAGCAGCCGACCGGGGTGGTCGCAGTATTTT. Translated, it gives CASSRPGWSQYF.

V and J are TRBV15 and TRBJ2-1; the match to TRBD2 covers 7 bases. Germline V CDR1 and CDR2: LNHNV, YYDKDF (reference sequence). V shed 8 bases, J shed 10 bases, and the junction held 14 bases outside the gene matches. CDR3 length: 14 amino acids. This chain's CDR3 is CATCRGAGSREQFF. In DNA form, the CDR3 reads TGTGCCACCTGCCGGGGAGCGGGATCAAGGGAGCAGTTCTTC. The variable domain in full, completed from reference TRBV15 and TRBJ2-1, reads DAMVIQNPRYQVTQFGKPVTLSCSQTLNHNVMYWYQQKSSQAPKLLFHYYDKDFNNEADTPDNFQSRRPNTSFCFLDIRSPGLGDTAMYLCATCRGAGSREQFFGPGTRLTVL.

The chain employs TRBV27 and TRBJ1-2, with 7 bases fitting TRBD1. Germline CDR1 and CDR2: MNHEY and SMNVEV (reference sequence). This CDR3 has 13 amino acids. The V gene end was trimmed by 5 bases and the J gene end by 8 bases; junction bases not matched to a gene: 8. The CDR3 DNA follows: TGTGCCAGCAGTCGTACAGGGGCGGAAGGCTACACCTTC. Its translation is CASSRTGAEGYTF.

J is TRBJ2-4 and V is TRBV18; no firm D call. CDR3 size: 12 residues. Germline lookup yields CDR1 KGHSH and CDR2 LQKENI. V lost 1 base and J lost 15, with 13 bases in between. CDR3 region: CASSPRVGRRYF. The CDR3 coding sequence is TGTGCCAGCTCACCACGCGTGGGCCGTCGGTACTTC.

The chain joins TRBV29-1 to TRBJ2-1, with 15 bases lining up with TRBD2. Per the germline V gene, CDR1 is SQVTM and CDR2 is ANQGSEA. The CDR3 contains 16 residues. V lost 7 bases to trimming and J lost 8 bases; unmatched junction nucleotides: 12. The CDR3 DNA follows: TGCAGCGAACGAAGGACTAGCGGGAGGGCCGTATATGAGCAGTTCTTC. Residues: CSERRTSGRAVYEQFF.

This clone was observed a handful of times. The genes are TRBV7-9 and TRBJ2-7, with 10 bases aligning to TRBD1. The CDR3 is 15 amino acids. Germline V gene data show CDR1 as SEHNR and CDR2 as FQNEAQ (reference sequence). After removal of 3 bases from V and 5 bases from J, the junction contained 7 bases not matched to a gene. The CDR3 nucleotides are TGTGCCAGCAGCTTGTCCGGGACAGGGGCCCACGAGCAGTACTTC. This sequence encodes CASSLSGTGAHEQYF.

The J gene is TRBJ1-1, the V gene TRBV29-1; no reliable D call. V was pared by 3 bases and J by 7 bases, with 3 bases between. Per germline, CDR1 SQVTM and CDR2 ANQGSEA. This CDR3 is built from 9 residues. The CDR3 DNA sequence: TGCAGCGTTGACAGTGAAGCTTTCTTT. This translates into CSVDSEAFF. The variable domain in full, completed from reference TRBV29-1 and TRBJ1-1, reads SAVISQKPSRDICQRGTSLTIQCQVDSQVTMMFWYRQQPGQSLTLIATANQGSEATYESGFVIDKFPISRPNLTFSTLTVSNMSPEDSSIYLCSVDSEAFFGQGTRLTVV.

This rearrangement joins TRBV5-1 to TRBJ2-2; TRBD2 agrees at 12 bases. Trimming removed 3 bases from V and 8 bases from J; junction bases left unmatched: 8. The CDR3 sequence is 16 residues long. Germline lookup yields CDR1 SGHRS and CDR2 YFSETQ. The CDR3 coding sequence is TGCGCCAGCAGCTACCAGAGACTAGCGGGAGAGGGGGAGCTGTTTTTT. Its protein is CASSYQRLAGEGELFF.

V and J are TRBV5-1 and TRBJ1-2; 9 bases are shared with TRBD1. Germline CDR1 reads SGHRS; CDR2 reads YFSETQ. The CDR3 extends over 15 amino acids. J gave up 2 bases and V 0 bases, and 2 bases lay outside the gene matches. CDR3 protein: CASSLGGQGNYGYTF. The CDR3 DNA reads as TGCGCCAGCAGCTTGGGGGGACAGGGCAACTATGGCTACACCTTC.

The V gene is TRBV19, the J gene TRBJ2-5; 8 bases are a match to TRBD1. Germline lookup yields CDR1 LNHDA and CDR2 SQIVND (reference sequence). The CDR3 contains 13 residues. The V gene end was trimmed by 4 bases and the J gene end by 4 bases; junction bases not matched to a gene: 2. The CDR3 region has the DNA TGTGCCAGTAGTAATGACAGGGGAGAGACCCAGTACTTC. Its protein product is CASSNDRGETQYF. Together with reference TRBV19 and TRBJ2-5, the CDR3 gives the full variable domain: DGGITQSPKYLFRKEGQNVTLSCEQNLNHDAMYWYRQDPGQGLRLIYYSQIVNDFQKGDIAEGYSVSREKKESFPLTVTSAQKNPTAFYLCASSNDRGETQYFGPGTRLLVL.